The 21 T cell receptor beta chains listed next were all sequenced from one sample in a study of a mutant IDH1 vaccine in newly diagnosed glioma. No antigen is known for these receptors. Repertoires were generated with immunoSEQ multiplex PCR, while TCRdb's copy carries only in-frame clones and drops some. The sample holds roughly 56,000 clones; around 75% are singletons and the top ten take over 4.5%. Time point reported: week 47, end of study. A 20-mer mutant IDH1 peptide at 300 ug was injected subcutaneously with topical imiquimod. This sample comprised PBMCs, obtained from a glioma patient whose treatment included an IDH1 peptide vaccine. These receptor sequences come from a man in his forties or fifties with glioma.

The CDR3 bases are TGTGCCAGCAGCTCCAGCGGGGGCATTTACGAGCAGTACTTC. This sequence encodes CASSSSGGIYEQYF. The chain couples TRBV7-2 to TRBJ2-7; 8 nucleotides align to TRBD2. The germline V gene has CDR1 SGHTA and CDR2 FQGNSA. The CDR3 covers 14 residues. V lost 4 bases, J lost 4 bases, and 6 bases stayed unmatched.

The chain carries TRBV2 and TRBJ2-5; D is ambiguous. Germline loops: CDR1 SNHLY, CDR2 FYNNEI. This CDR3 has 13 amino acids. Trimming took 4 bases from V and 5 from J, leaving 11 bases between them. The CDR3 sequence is CASSVVWRETQYF. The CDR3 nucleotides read TGTGCCAGCAGTGTTGTCTGGCGGGAGACCCAGTACTTC. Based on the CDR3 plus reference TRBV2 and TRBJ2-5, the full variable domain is EPEVTQTPSHQVTQMGQEVILRCVPISNHLYFYWYRQILGQKVEFLVSFYNNEISEKSEIFDDQFSVERPDGSNFTLKIRSTKLEDSAMYFCASSVVWRETQYFGPGTRLLVL.

CDR3 amino acids: CASSLDSYNEQFF. The DNA for the CDR3 is TGTGCCAGCAGCCTAGACTCCTACAATGAGCAGTTCTTC. V and J are TRBV7-3 and TRBJ2-1; D uncertain. CDR1 is SGHTA and CDR2 is FQGTGA in the germline V gene. The V end lost 5 bases, the J end lost 0 bases, and 5 bases lay between the germline ends. The CDR3 contains 13 residues. The whole variable domain, remainder taken from reference TRBV7-3 and TRBJ2-1, is GAGVSQTPSNKVTEKGKYVELRCDPISGHTALYWYRQSLGQGPEFLIYFQGTGAADDSGLPNDRFFAVRPEGSVSTLKIQRTERGDSAVYLCASSLDSYNEQFFGPGTRLTVL.

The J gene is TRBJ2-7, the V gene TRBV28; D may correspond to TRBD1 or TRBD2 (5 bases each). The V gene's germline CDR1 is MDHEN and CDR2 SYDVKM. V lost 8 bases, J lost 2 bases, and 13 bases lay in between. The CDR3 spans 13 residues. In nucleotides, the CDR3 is TGTGCCAGCCTCTCCATGGGGGCCTACGAGCAGTACTTC. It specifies CASLSMGAYEQYF.

The CDR3 nucleotides are TGCGCCAGCAGCTTAGGGGCAGGGGGTACCTATGGCTACACCTTC. Translated, it gives CASSLGAGGTYGYTF. J is TRBJ1-2 and V is TRBV5-1, with 7 bases identical to TRBD1. Trimming took 2 bases from V and 4 from J; bases not matched to a gene: 8. The germline V gene encodes CDR1 SGHRS and CDR2 YFSETQ. The CDR3 has 15 residues.

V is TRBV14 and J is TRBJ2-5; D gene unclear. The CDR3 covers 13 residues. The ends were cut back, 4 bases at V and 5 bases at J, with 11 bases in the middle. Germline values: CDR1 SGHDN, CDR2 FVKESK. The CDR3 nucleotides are TGTGCCAGCAGCCTCACCCTTCGGGAGACCCAGTACTTC. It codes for CASSLTLRETQYF.

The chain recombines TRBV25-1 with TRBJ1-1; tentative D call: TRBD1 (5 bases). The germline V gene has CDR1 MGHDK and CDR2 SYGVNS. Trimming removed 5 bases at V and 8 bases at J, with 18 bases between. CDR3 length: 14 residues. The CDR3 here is CASSISGTGDEAFF. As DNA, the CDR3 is TGTGCCAGCAGTATCTCCGGGACGGGGGACGAAGCTTTCTTT.

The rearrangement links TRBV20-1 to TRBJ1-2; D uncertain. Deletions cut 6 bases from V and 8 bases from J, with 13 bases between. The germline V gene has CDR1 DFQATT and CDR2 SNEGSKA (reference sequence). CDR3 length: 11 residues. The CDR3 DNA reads TGCAGTGCGGGCCCCTCCTGGGGCTACACCTTC. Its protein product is CSAGPSWGYTF.

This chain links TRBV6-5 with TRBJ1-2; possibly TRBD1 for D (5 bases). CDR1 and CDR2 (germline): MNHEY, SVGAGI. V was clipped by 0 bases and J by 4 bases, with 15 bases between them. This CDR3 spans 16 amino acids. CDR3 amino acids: CASSYSALGAGYGYTF. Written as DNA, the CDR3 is TGTGCCAGCAGTTACTCGGCTTTAGGGGCTGGCTATGGCTACACCTTC.

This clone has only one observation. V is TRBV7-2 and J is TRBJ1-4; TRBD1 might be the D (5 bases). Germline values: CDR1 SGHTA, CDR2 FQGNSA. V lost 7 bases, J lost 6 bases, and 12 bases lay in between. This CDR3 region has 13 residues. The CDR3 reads CASKGRADEKLFF. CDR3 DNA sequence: TGTGCCAGCAAGGGGAGGGCTGATGAAAAACTGTTTTTT.

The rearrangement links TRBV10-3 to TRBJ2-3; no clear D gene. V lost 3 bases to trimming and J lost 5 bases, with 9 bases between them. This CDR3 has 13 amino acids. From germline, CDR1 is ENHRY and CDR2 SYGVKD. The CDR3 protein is CAISDQLGDTQYF. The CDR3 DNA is TGTGCCATCAGTGACCAATTGGGAGATACGCAGTATTTT.

The DNA of the CDR3 is TGTGCCAGCTGTGTTGGGGGTCCTGAAAACACCATATATTTT. This gives the protein CASCVGGPENTIYF. The chain couples TRBV6-1 to TRBJ1-3; the D gene is possibly TRBD1 (5 bases). The V end was cut by 8 bases, the J end by 6 bases, with 17 bases between. This CDR3 contains 14 residues. CDR1 is MNHNS and CDR2 is SASEGT in the germline V gene.

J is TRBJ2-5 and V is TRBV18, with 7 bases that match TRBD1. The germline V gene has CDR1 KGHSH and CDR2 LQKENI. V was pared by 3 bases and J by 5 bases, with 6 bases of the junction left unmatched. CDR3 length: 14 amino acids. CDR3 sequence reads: CASSPSSGGETQYF. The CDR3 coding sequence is TGTGCCAGCTCACCGTCGTCAGGGGGTGAGACCCAGTACTTC.

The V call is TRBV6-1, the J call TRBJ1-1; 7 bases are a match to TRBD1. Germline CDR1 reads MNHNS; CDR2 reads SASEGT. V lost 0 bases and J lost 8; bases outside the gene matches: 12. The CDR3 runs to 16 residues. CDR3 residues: CASSEAFGQVRNEAFF. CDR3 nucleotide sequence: TGTGCCAGCAGTGAAGCCTTCGGACAGGTCCGAAACGAAGCTTTCTTT.

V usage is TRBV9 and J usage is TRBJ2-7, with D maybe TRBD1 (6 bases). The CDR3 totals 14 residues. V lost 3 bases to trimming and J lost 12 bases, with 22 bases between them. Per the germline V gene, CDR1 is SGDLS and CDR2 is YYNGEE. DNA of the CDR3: TGTGCCAGCAGCGCCAGAGGGGCGACAGGTTTAATGTACTTC. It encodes CASSARGATGLMYF.

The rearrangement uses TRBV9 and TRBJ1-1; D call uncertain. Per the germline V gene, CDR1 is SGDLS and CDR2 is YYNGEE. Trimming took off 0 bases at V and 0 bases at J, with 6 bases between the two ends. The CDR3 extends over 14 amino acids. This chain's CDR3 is CASSVELMNTEAFF. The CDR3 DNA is TGTGCCAGCAGCGTAGAGTTGATGAACACTGAAGCTTTCTTT.

The CDR3 DNA is TGCGCCAGCAGCCTGGACAGAAATCAGCCCCAGCATTTT. Protein sequence: CASSLDRNQPQHF. This sequence joins TRBV5-1 and TRBJ1-5; perhaps TRBD1 as D (6 bases). The V and J ends lost 4 bases and 4 bases respectively, with 9 bases between them. This CDR3 is built from 13 residues. The V gene's germline CDR1 is SGHRS and CDR2 YFSETQ. The full variable domain, with the rest looked up from reference TRBV5-1 and TRBJ1-5, is KAGVTQTPRYLIKTRGQQVTLSCSPISGHRSVSWYQQTPGQGLQFLFEYFSETQRNKGNFPGRFSGRQFSNSRSEMNVSTLELGDSALYLCASSLDRNQPQHFGDGTRLSIL.

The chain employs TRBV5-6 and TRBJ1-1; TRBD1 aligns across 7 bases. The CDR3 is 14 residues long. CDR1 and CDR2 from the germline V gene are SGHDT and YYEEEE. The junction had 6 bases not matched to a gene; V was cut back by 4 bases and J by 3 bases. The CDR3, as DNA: TGTGCCAGCAGCGCCTTCGACAGGGACACTGAAGCTTTCTTT. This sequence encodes CASSAFDRDTEAFF.

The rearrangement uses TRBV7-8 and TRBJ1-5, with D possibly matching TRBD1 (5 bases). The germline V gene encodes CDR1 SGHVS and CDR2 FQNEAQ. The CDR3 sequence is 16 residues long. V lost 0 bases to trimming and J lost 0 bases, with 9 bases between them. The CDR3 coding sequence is TGTGCCAGCAGCTTAGCACAGGCATATAGCAATCAGCCCCAGCATTTT. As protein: CASSLAQAYSNQPQHF.

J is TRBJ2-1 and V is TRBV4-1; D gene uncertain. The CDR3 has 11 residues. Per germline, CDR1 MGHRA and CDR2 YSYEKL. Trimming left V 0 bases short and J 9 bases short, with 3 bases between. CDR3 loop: CASSQEGEQFF. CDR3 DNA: TGCGCCAGCAGCCAAGAAGGTGAGCAGTTCTTC.

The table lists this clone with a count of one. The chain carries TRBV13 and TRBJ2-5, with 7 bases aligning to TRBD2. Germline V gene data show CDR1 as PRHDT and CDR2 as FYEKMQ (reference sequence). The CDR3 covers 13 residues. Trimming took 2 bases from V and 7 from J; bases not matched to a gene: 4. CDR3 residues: CASSLSGTGTQYF. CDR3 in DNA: TGTGCCAGCAGCTTAAGCGGGACGGGGACCCAGTACTTC.